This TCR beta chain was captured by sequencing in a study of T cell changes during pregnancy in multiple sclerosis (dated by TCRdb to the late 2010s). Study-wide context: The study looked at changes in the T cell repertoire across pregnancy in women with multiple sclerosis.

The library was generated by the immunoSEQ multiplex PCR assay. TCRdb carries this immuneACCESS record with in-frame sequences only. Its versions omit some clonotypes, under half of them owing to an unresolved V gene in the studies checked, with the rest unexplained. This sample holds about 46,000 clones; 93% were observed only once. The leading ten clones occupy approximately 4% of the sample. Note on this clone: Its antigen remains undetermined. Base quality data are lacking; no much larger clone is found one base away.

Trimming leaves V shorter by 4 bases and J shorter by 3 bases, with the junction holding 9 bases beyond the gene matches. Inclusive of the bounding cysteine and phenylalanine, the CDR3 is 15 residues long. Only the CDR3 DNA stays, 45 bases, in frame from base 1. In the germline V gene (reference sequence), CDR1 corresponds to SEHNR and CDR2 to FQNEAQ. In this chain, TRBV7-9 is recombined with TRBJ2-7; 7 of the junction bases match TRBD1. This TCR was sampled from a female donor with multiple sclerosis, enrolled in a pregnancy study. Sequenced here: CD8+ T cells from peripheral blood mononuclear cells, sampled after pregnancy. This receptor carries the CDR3 CASSSIQGFVYEQYF. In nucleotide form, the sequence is TGTGCCAGCAGCTCGATACAGGGGTTCGTCTACGAGCAGTACTTC.